The 25 T cell receptor beta chains presented below share a single source sample, sequenced in a study of T cells after yellow fever vaccination. TCRdb processed the 5' RACE reads anew with MiXCR; each CDR3 protein has one entry. The sample has 150,000 to 200,000 distinct CDR3 sequences; more than 9.5% are singletons. Sample: CD8+ T cells sorted from PBMCs, taken 15 days after the yellow fever booster vaccination. The source is a man aged 18 to 30 who received the YFV17D yellow fever vaccine.

This clonotype has ten or more counts. The rearrangement uses TRBV5-5 and TRBJ2-4, with D uncertain. From germline, CDR1 is SGHKS and CDR2 YYEKEE (reference sequence). The CDR3 runs to 14 residues. Trimming shortened V by 0 bases and J by 0 bases, and 4 bases separated the two germline ends. For the CDR3, the DNA is TGTGCCAGCAGCTTGGGGAGAGCCAAAAACATTCAGTACTTC. Encoded protein: CASSLGRAKNIQYF.

The V call is TRBV10-2, the J call TRBJ2-1; either TRBD1 or TRBD2 may fit D (5 bases each). Germline V gene lookup returns CDR1 WSHSY and CDR2 SAAADI. The CDR3 has 12 amino acids. Trimming removed 3 bases from V and 14 bases from J, with 14 bases in between. Here the CDR3 reads CASSDGALREFF. CDR3 bases: TGCGCCAGCAGTGACGGGGCCCTCCGGGAGTTCTTC.

This clonotype was recorded a few times. The genes are TRBV10-3 and TRBJ2-1; 8 nucleotides match TRBD1. The germline V gene encodes CDR1 ENHRY and CDR2 SYGVKD. The CDR3 has 14 amino acids. The V segment lost 2 bases and the J segment 7 bases; nucleotides outside the gene matches: 4. The CDR3 DNA follows: TGTGCCATCAGTGAGGGACAGGGTACAAATGAGCAGTTCTTC. This translates into CAISEGQGTNEQFF.

This clonotype was recorded a few times. This chain joins TRBV6-5 and TRBJ2-1; 8 bases fit TRBD1. This CDR3 is built from 14 residues. Germline lookup yields CDR1 MNHEY and CDR2 SVGAGI. V dropped 5 bases and J dropped 5; count of bases not matched to a gene: 5. CDR3 residues: CASSPGQGNNEQFF. The CDR3 DNA reads as TGTGCCAGCAGTCCCGGACAGGGCAACAATGAGCAGTTCTTC.

This clonotype was seen a few times. This chain uses TRBV19 with TRBJ1-1; no definite D call. The CDR3 totals 12 residues. Per germline, CDR1 LNHDA and CDR2 SQIVND (reference sequence). V was cut by 1 base and J by 8 bases, with 8 bases left in between. As DNA, the CDR3 is TGTGCCAGTAGTATAGCCCCGACAGAAGCTTTCTTT. Amino acid sequence: CASSIAPTEAFF.

Only a few counts were recorded for this clonotype. The V call is TRBV4-3, the J call TRBJ2-3, with D uncertain. Trimming removed 0 bases at V and 4 bases at J, with 14 bases between. The germline V gene encodes CDR1 LGHNA and CDR2 YSLEER. The CDR3 covers 16 residues. The CDR3 region has the DNA TGCGCCAGCAGCCAAGATCCCCTAGGGATTCCAGATACGCAGTATTTT. This sequence encodes CASSQDPLGIPDTQYF.

This clonotype appeared many times. The chain uses TRBV7-3 and TRBJ2-1, with 7 nucleotides matching TRBD2. The CDR3 totals 15 residues. Unmatched junction bases numbered 9, after V lost 0 bases and J lost 10 bases. The germline CDR1 and CDR2 sequences are SGHTA and FQGTGA. The DNA for the CDR3 is TGTGCCAGCAGCTTAACCGGAAGCACTAGCGCGGAGCAGTTCTTC. This gives the protein CASSLTGSTSAEQFF.

This chain joins TRBV20-1 and TRBJ2-7; possibly TRBD1 for D (5 bases). The CDR3 sequence is 13 residues long. V was clipped by 5 bases and J by 5 bases, with 16 bases between them. CDR1 is DFQATT, CDR2 SNEGSKA, per germline (reference sequence). CDR3 region: CSALRGGRNEQYF. The CDR3 DNA reads as TGCAGTGCTTTAAGGGGTGGGCGAAACGAGCAGTACTTC.

The chain uses TRBV9 and TRBJ2-1, with 9 bases that match TRBD2. V shed 3 bases and J 7 bases; nucleotides not matched to a gene: 5. Germline CDR1 SGDLS, CDR2 YYNGEE. This CDR3 is 14 amino acids long. The DNA for the CDR3 is TGTGCCAGCAGCGGTAGCGGGGGTAGGAATGAGCAGTTCTTC. Protein sequence: CASSGSGGRNEQFF.

This clonotype was found a few times. The chain couples TRBV20-1 to TRBJ2-5; no clear D. CDR3 size: 13 residues. Per germline, CDR1 DFQATT and CDR2 SNEGSKA (reference sequence). V was shortened by 1 base and J by 1 base, with 7 bases between the two germline ends. The CDR3 DNA reads TGCAGTGCTAGAGTGAGGTCCCAAGAGACCCAGTACTTC. Translating it yields CSARVRSQETQYF.

Here the CDR3 reads CASSPRGGSLHF. DNA of the CDR3: TGTGCCAGCAGCCCGAGGGGCGGATCCCTCCACTTT. The chain combines TRBV7-2 with TRBJ1-6, with D possibly being TRBD1 (5 bases). CDR3 length equals 12 residues. Germline V lookup: CDR1 SGHTA, CDR2 FQGNSA. V was cut by 5 bases and J by 14 bases, with 13 bases left in between.

This clonotype was seen many times. This chain connects TRBV28 to TRBJ2-7; 9 bases align to TRBD1. CDR1 and CDR2 from the germline V gene are MDHEN and SYDVKM. J lost 4 bases, V lost 6 bases, and 13 bases had no gene match. The CDR3 is 16 residues long. The CDR3 DNA reads as TGTGCCAGCAGCCGCTGGACAGGGGCCCGGGGGTACGAGCAGTACGTC. As protein: CASSRWTGARGYEQYV.

The chain has TRBV7-9 and TRBJ2-1, with TRBD1 matching over 7 bases. V was clipped by 5 bases and J by 10 bases; unmatched bases: 5. Germline CDR1 SEHNR, CDR2 FQNEAQ (reference sequence). The CDR3 is 12 residues long. The CDR3, as DNA: TGTGCCAGCAGCAAGGGGACAGAAGAGCAGTTCTTC. This sequence encodes CASSKGTEEQFF.

In its sample, this clonotype was seen many times. The chain combines TRBV25-1 with TRBJ2-3; possibly TRBD1 or TRBD2 for D (6 bases each). The length of the CDR3 is 15 residues. The germline V and J ends were trimmed by 6 bases and 5 bases, with 18 bases remaining between them. Germline assignment: CDR1 MGHDK and CDR2 SYGVNS. CDR3 in DNA: TGTGCCAGCAGGGGTTTAGCGGTAGGGGGAGATACGCAGTATTTT. Translating gives CASRGLAVGGDTQYF.

This clonotype has only a few counts. The chain links TRBV21-1 to TRBJ1-5; the table's TRBD1 call for D was not verified on the DNA. TRBV21-1 is a pseudogene segment. CDR3 size: 17 residues. The CDR3 DNA follows: TGTGCCAGCAGCAAAGCGCTAGAGACAGACTTCGGTCAGCCCCAGCATTTT. It yields the protein CASSKALETDFGQPQHF.

V gene TRBV9 combines with J gene TRBJ2-1; no firm D call. CDR3 length: 13 amino acids. V shed 3 bases and J shed 6 bases, with 10 bases lying between them. From germline, CDR1 is SGDLS and CDR2 YYNGEE. CDR3 region: CASSGSNGNEQFF. The CDR3, as DNA: TGTGCCAGCAGCGGTTCGAACGGCAATGAGCAGTTCTTC.

In this sample, this clonotype turned up a few times. The rearrangement joins TRBV12-3 or TRBV12-4 to TRBJ1-6; D is ambiguous. The CDR3 loop spans 15 amino acids. V shed 8 bases and J shed 8 bases, with 19 bases lying between them. For the CDR3, the DNA is TGTGCCAGCCTCCACTCGAGGGCTTCTGATTCACCCCTCCACTTT. Amino acid sequence: CASLHSRASDSPLHF.

V is TRBV5-1 and J is TRBJ2-3, with 7 nucleotides matching TRBD1. This CDR3 spans 14 amino acids. Per the germline V gene, CDR1 is SGHRS and CDR2 is YFSETQ. V shed 4 bases and J 0 bases; nucleotides not matched to a gene: 2. The CDR3 loop reads CASSGDRSTDTQYF. The CDR3 DNA follows: TGCGCCAGCAGCGGGGACAGAAGCACAGATACGCAGTATTTT. Full variable domain (remainder filled in from reference TRBV5-1 and TRBJ2-3): KAGVTQTPRYLIKTRGQQVTLSCSPISGHRSVSWYQQTPGQGLQFLFEYFSETQRNKGNFPGRFSGRQFSNSRSEMNVSTLELGDSALYLCASSGDRSTDTQYFGPGTRLTVL.

The chain employs TRBV7-3 and TRBJ2-1; D is possibly TRBD2 (5 bases). The V end was cut by 5 bases, the J end by 5 bases, with 13 bases between. The CDR3 has 14 amino acids. Germline V lookup: CDR1 SGHTA, CDR2 FQGTGA. This chain's CDR3 is CASSRGSPDNEQFF. The DNA for the CDR3 is TGTGCCAGCAGCCGGGGATCTCCCGACAATGAGCAGTTCTTC. The variable domain in full, completed from reference TRBV7-3 and TRBJ2-1, reads GAGVSQTPSNKVTEKGKYVELRCDPISGHTALYWYRQSLGQGPEFLIYFQGTGAADDSGLPNDRFFAVRPEGSVSTLKIQRTERGDSAVYLCASSRGSPDNEQFFGPGTRLTVL.

Only a few counts were recorded for this clonotype. The V call is TRBV5-8, the J call TRBJ2-7; no definite D call. Looked up from germline, CDR1 is SGHTS and CDR2 is YDEGEE. The V end lost 2 bases, the J end lost 0 bases, and 6 bases lay between the germline ends. The CDR3 runs 13 residues. The CDR3 coding sequence is TGTGCCAGCAGCTTAACGGTCTCCTACGAGCAGTACGTC. Protein: CASSLTVSYEQYV.

This chain links TRBV28 with TRBJ1-1; the D is unclear. From germline, CDR1 is MDHEN and CDR2 SYDVKM. V was clipped by 7 bases and J by 4 bases, with 25 bases between them. The CDR3 length is 17 residues. CDR3 in amino acids: CASKTILEGVGGTEAFF. Here the CDR3 DNA reads TGTGCCAGCAAGACTATACTCGAGGGTGTAGGCGGCACTGAAGCTTTCTTT.

There are a few counts of this clonotype. The chain has TRBV12-5 and TRBJ2-7, with 8 bases that match TRBD1. V was clipped by 3 bases and J by 7 bases; unmatched bases: 5. Germline V gives CDR1 LGHNT, CDR2 FRNRAP. CDR3 length: 13 residues. The CDR3 region is CASGFQGAREQYV. DNA for the CDR3: TGTGCTAGTGGTTTCCAGGGGGCGCGGGAGCAGTACGTC.

J is TRBJ1-2 and V is TRBV6-2 or TRBV6-3, with no clear D. CDR3 length: 14 amino acids. V was clipped by 6 bases and J by 0 bases, with 11 bases between them. Germline V gene data show CDR1 as MNHEY and CDR2 as SVGEGT. CDR3 bases: TGTGCCAGCAGCCTCTACGGTGCTAACTATGGCTACACCTTC. It translates to CASSLYGANYGYTF.

The gene calls are TRBV4-3 and TRBJ1-2, with TRBD1 as a possible D gene (5 bases). The germline gives CDR1 LGHNA, CDR2 YSLEER. The length of the CDR3 is 15 residues. V lost 0 bases, J lost 2 bases, and 10 bases lay in between. CDR3 in DNA: TGCGCCAGCAGCCAAGATTCGGCAGGGAACTATGGCTACACCTTC. It specifies CASSQDSAGNYGYTF.

This clonotype was seen many times. The chain links TRBV20-1 to TRBJ2-1; 7 bases align to TRBD1. CDR3 length: 12 amino acids. The trim removed 3 bases at V and 8 bases at J, leaving 4 bases unmatched. Germline assignment: CDR1 DFQATT and CDR2 SNEGSKA (reference sequence). The CDR3 DNA reads TGCAGTGCTAGGAACCAGGGGGATGAGCAGTTCTTC. Translating gives CSARNQGDEQFF.